This T cell receptor beta chain comes out of a study of STAT5B mutations in CD4+ large granular lymphocyte leukemia. Study results and caveats: Main leukemic clonotypes were patient-specific, but roughly 26% appeared at low frequency elsewhere.

A note on this clone: As yet, its antigen is unknown.

TCRdb's copy holds only in-frame clones and misses some; the assay was immunoSEQ multiplex PCR. The top ten clones hold 2% to 3% of a sample with around 30,000 clones, around 76% of them seen once. This CDR3 is 15 amino acids long. CDR1 and CDR2 (germline): SGHTA, FQGNSA. V was trimmed by 3 bases and J by 6 bases, leaving 16 bases between them. The sequenced sample was CD4+ T cells from blood buffy coats. The V gene is TRBV7-2, the J gene TRBJ2-3, with D perhaps TRBD1 (6 bases). This TCR came from a human donor in good health. The CDR3 protein is CASSFGTGSSDTQYF. In nucleotides, the CDR3 is TGTGCCAGCAGCTTCGGTACAGGGTCGTCGGATACGCAGTATTTT.